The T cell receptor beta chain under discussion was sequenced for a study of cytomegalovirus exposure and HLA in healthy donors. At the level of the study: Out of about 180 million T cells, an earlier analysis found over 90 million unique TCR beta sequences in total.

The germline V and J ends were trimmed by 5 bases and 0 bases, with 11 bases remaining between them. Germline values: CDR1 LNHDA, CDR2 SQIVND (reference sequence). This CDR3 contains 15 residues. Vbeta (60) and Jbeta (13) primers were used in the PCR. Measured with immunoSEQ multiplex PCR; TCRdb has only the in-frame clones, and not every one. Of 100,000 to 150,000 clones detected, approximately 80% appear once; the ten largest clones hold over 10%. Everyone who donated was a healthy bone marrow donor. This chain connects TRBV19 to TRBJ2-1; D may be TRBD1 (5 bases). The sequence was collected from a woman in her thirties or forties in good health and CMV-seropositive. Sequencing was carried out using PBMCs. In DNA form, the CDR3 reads TGTGCCAGTAGTCTGACAGTAACCTCCTACAATGAGCAGTTCTTC. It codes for CASSLTVTSYNEQFF.